This T cell receptor (beta chain) was found in a study of blood T cells in healthy people across ages. Whole-study results and caveats: Long-lived and aged donors differed, with more naive CD4+ cells and higher diversity in the long-lived. Changes in expanded clonotypes were possibly confounded, as the CMV status of donors was unknown.

Through a sample-barcoded 5' primer and a J-beta primer mix, a second PCR was run for roughly 6 to 11 cycles. TCRdb independently ran MiXCR on the 5' RACE reads; one entry per CDR3 protein. The table records approximately 1,000,000 distinct CDR3 sequences, roughly two fifths of them present only once. Trimming took off 4 bases at V and 11 bases at J, with 27 bases between the two ends. Per germline, CDR1 SGDLS and CDR2 YYNGEE. The CDR3 has 16 amino acids. To note about this clonotype: No antigen is known for it. A single base separates this from a much larger clone, so it may be a read error.

Sequencing was done on a sample of blood. V and J are TRBV9 and TRBJ2-5, with D perhaps matching TRBD1 or TRBD2 (5 bases each). The sequence derives from a man aged 18 to 29 in good health. The CDR3, as DNA: TGTGCCAGCAGCTCACAGACCGGGGCCCCTTCCAATGAGCAGTACTTC. It encodes CASSSQTGAPSNEQYF.